A selection of T cell receptor beta chains follows, all from one sample in a study of T cell responses to AZD1222 COVID-19 vaccine. This table comes from immunoSEQ multiplex PCR, and its TCRdb copy is limited to in-frame clones, with some not included. Among some 84,000 clones listed, around 88% were seen once. The sample in question was peripheral blood, obtained 28 days after the second AZD1222 dose. The receptors stem from an adult who received the AZD1222 COVID-19 vaccine. The CDR3 runs from the conserved cysteine through the conserved F or W. D genes are given only for firm matches. For some rows the clone size is stated as once, few or many, or as a class when expanded; others skip it.

v_call	d_call	j_call	clone_size	cdr3_nt	cdr3_aa
TRBV29-1	TRBD1	TRBJ2-7	-	TGCAGCGCGGAGACAGGGGGAAGCTACGAGCAGTACTTC	CSAETGGSYEQYF
TRBV4-2	TRBD2	TRBJ2-3	-	TGTGCCAGCAGCCAAGGGACTAGCGGGGGGTACACAGATACGCAGTATTTT	CASSQGTSGGYTDTQYF
TRBV18	TRBD1	TRBJ2-5	-	TGTGCCAGCTCACCTAGACAGGGGGAGACCCAGTACTTC	CASSPRQGETQYF
TRBV6-5	-	TRBJ2-7	-	TGTGCCAGCAGTTACAGGACAGGGAGGGACGAGCAGTACTTC	CASSYRTGRDEQYF
TRBV9	-	TRBJ1-6	-	TGTGCCAGCAGCATCGGGACAATAGGGTCACCCCTCCACTTT	CASSIGTIGSPLHF
TRBV5-1	-	TRBJ1-3	-	TGCGCCAGCAGCTTGAACGTGGGCGGAGGAAACACCATATATTTT	CASSLNVGGGNTIYF
TRBV9	-	TRBJ2-3	-	TGTGCCAGCAGCCCCCTTAGCACTACAGATACGCAGTATTTT	CASSPLSTTDTQYF
TRBV6-2/TRBV6-3	-	TRBJ2-5	-	TGTGCCAGCAGTCGTGCCTGGGGAGAGACCCAGTACTTC	CASSRAWGETQYF
TRBV7-9	-	TRBJ1-1	-	TGTGCCAGCACCTTACGTCTTGACACTGAAGCTTTCTTT	CASTLRLDTEAFF
TRBV5-1	-	TRBJ1-2	-	TGCGCCAGCAGCTTGAGTAACCTTTTTTTAGATGGCTACACCTTC	CASSLSNLFLDGYTF
TRBV19	-	TRBJ1-3	once	TGTGCCAGTAGGCAAGGAAACACCATATATTTT	CASRQGNTIYF
TRBV18	-	TRBJ1-5	-	TGTGCCAGCTCAGGGTGGGTTGGCAATCAGCCCCAGCATTTT	CASSGWVGNQPQHF
TRBV14	-	TRBJ1-2	-	TGTGCCAGCAGCCAGCAGGGGTTTGACTATGGCTACACCTTC	CASSQQGFDYGYTF
TRBV6-5	-	TRBJ1-2	-	TGTGCCAGCAGTTACTCGACGGCGGCCCGAGATTATGGCTACACCTTC	CASSYSTAARDYGYTF
TRBV7-7	-	TRBJ1-4	once	TGTGCTAGCCAGGCGACAACTAATGAAAAACTGTTTTTT	CASQATTNEKLFF
TRBV5-6	-	TRBJ2-3	-	TGTGCCAGCAACCCACCGGGGGGCTCAGATACGCAGTATTTT	CASNPPGGSDTQYF
TRBV9	TRBD1	TRBJ1-1	-	TGTGCCAGCAGCGTATGGACAGGAGGTGGCACTGAAGCTTTCTTT	CASSVWTGGGTEAFF
TRBV7-6	-	TRBJ1-5	-	TGTGCCAGCAGCTTAGTCAATCAGCCCCAGCATTTT	CASSLVNQPQHF
TRBV5-4	-	TRBJ2-3	-	TGTGCCAGCAGCTTAAGTGCTGGGGGCGGCACAGATACGCAGTATTTT	CASSLSAGGGTDTQYF
TRBV27	-	TRBJ1-2	-	TGTGCCAGCAGTCCCTCCTTCCGGGGAGGAAAGGGCTACACCTTC	CASSPSFRGGKGYTF
TRBV18	TRBD1	TRBJ1-2	-	TGTGCCAGCTCTACTGTCCCGGGACAGGGTTCCTATGGCTACACCTTC	CASSTVPGQGSYGYTF
TRBV27	-	TRBJ1-4	-	TGTGCCAGCAGTTTAGGTAGAGGGCTTCGTCAGGAAAAACTGTTTTTT	CASSLGRGLRQEKLFF
TRBV10-2	TRBD2	TRBJ2-1	once	TGCGCCAGCAGCTCGATTCTAGCGGGGGAAGGAAATGAGCAGTTCTTC	CASSSILAGEGNEQFF
TRBV5-4	-	TRBJ1-2	-	TGTGCCAGCAGCTCAAACTACGACAGACGCCATGGCTACACCTTC	CASSSNYDRRHGYTF
TRBV4-1	TRBD1	TRBJ1-5	-	TGCGCCAGCAGCCAGAGGGCGTCGGACAGGGCCCAAATCACTCCCCAGCATTTT	CASSQRASDRAQITPQHF
TRBV4-3	TRBD1	TRBJ2-3	once	TGCGCCAGCAGCCGTGAGGACAGGGGTACAGATACGCAGTATTTT	CASSREDRGTDTQYF
TRBV4-3	-	TRBJ1-5	once	TGCGCCAGCAGCCAAGAGGGGTACGGCAATCAGCCCCAGCATTTT	CASSQEGYGNQPQHF
TRBV10-3	TRBD1	TRBJ1-2	-	TGTGCCATCGATCCCGGACAGGGGGCTAAGGGCTACACCTTC	CAIDPGQGAKGYTF
TRBV9	TRBD2	TRBJ2-3	-	TGTGCCAGCAGCGGTAGCGGGGGGGCGCAGTATTTT	CASSGSGGAQYF
TRBV24-1	-	TRBJ2-1	-	TGTGCCACCAGTGACCCCCGTGGGACGAGCTCCTACAATGAGCAGTTCTTC	CATSDPRGTSSYNEQFF
TRBV9	TRBD2	TRBJ2-1	-	TGTGCCAGCAGCGAGGGACTAGCGGGGGCGGGTTTCTTC	CASSEGLAGAGFF
TRBV5-1	-	TRBJ1-2	-	TGCGCCAGCAGTGCGGTGGGGACCTATGGCTACACCTTC	CASSAVGTYGYTF
TRBV7-2	-	TRBJ1-6	-	TGTGCCAGCAGCTCCTGGAGCTCCTATAATTCACCCCTCCACTTT	CASSSWSSYNSPLHF
TRBV9	-	TRBJ1-2	-	TGTGCCAGCAGCCCAAGGGGTAACTATGGCTACACCTTC	CASSPRGNYGYTF
TRBV9	-	TRBJ1-3	-	TGTGCCAGCAGCCCCCACAGCCTCTCTGGAAACACCATATATTTT	CASSPHSLSGNTIYF
TRBV29-1	-	TRBJ2-7	-	TGCAGCGTTGGACGGAGCTACGAGCAGTACTTC	CSVGRSYEQYF
TRBV27	TRBD1	TRBJ1-6	-	TGTGCCAGCAGTTCAGGGGGTTCCCCCTCAGGGTTTTCACCCCTCCACTTT	CASSSGGSPSGFSPLHF
TRBV7-2	TRBD1	TRBJ2-7	-	TGTGCCAGCAGCTTAAGTGGGACAGGGACCTACGAGCAGTACTTC	CASSLSGTGTYEQYF
TRBV4-1	-	TRBJ1-3	-	TGCGCCAGCAGCACCGGTACGATCGGAAACACCATATATTTT	CASSTGTIGNTIYF
TRBV7-2	-	TRBJ2-5	few	TGTGCCAGCAGTTTATCCGGGGGTCAAGAGACCCAGTACTTC	CASSLSGGQETQYF
TRBV4-2	-	TRBJ1-5	once	TGTGCCAGCAGCCAAGATCGTGGAGGGAGTACTCAGCCCCAGCATTTT	CASSQDRGGSTQPQHF
TRBV9	TRBD2	TRBJ2-3	-	TGTGCCAGCAGCACCGGGACTAGGGGCACAGATACGCAGTATTTT	CASSTGTRGTDTQYF
TRBV4-3	-	TRBJ1-1	once	TGCGCCAGCAGCCAAGAGGGGGGAACAGTAGCTTTCTTT	CASSQEGGTVAFF
TRBV3-1/TRBV3-2	-	TRBJ2-1	-	TGTGCCAGCAGCCAAGAGAGGGCAGGCTACAATGAGCAGTTCTTC	CASSQERAGYNEQFF
TRBV30	TRBD1	TRBJ1-2	-	TGTGCCTGGTTGGACAGGTCGGACAGCGGCTACACCTTC	CAWLDRSDSGYTF
TRBV15	-	TRBJ2-7	-	TGTGCCACCAGCAGAGACCTCACCTACGAGCAGTACTTC	CATSRDLTYEQYF
TRBV18	-	TRBJ1-3	-	TGTGCCAGCTCACCACGTTCGGGCCTCAACTCTGGAAACACCATATATTTT	CASSPRSGLNSGNTIYF
TRBV7-2	-	TRBJ1-4	-	TGTGCCAGCAGCAGGGCAACTAATGAAAAACTGTTTTTT	CASSRATNEKLFF
TRBV5-1	-	TRBJ1-6	-	TGCGCCAGCAGCGCCAGGGAGTCCTATAATTCACCCCTCCACTTT	CASSARESYNSPLHF
TRBV9	-	TRBJ2-1	-	TGTGCCAGCAGCGTAGAAGGCGAGCGTAGCTCCTACAATGAGCAGTTCTTC	CASSVEGERSSYNEQFF
TRBV18	-	TRBJ2-5	once	TGTGCCAGCTCACCATTGCAGGGAGGATTGGAGACCCAGTACTTC	CASSPLQGGLETQYF